This TCR beta chain appears in the sequencing data of a study of blood T cell repertoires in COVID-19. Assay used: immunoSEQ multiplex PCR; TCRdb lists only in-frame clones, some missing. Altogether tens of thousands of clones are present, almost 85% being singletons, with the ten largest covering around 7.2%. Germline CDR1 and CDR2: MRHNA and SNTAGT. This CDR3 is built from 15 residues. V gave up 6 bases and J gave up 2 bases; unmatched junction bases: 5. The sequence was collected from a human donor in a cohort sampled during active COVID-19. V usage is TRBV6-4 and J usage is TRBJ2-1; 9 nucleotides agree with TRBD2. Material: peripheral blood. DNA of the CDR3: TGTGCCAGCAGATTACTAGCGGGCACCTACAATGAGCAGTTCTTC. Its protein product is CASRLLAGTYNEQFF.